This T cell receptor (beta chain) was captured by sequencing in a study of T cell repertoires in cytomegalovirus infection. Study-wide background: Indications of both CMV infection and matching HLA type were provided by public TCR beta signatures. Findings and limits, study-wide: Across the ex vivo response, the dominant clonotypes were HLA-C-restricted CMV-specific TCR beta clonotypes. Summed frequency of shared TCR beta families picked out CMV carriers who also had the relevant HLA.

This clonotype has a count of ten or more. Its antigen is undetermined. TCRdb used MiXCR to reprocess the reads, holding one entry per CDR3 protein. The sample includes some 150,000 distinct CDR3 sequences, about 6.3% of them seen just once. This receptor was taken from a human donor in good health (CMV status not recorded). Some clones in this sample may be carry-over from other donors' samples. The sample comprised PBMCs.

CDR3 DNA: TGTGCCAGCAGCCAAGTAAGGGGGGGCAGGGACACTGAAGCTTTCTTT. Protein: CASSQVRGGRDTEAFF. The chain uses TRBV4-2 and TRBJ1-1; tentative D call: TRBD1 (6 bases). Trimming took 1 base from V and 3 from J, leaving 15 bases between them. Germline V lookup: CDR1 LGHNA, CDR2 YNFKEQ. This CDR3 is built from 16 residues.